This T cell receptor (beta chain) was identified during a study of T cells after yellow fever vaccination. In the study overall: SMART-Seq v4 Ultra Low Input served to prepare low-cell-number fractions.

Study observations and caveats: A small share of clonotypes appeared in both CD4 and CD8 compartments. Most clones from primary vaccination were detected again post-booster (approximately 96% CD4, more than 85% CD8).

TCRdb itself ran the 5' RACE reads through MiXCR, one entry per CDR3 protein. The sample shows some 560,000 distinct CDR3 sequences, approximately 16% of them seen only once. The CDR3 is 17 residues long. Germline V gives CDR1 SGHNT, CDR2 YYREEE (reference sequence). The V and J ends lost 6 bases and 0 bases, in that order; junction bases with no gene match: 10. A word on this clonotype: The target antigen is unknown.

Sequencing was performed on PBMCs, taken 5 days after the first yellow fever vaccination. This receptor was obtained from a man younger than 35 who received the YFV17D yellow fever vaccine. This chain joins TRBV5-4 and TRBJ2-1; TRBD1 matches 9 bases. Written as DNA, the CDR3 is TGTGCCAGCACCCTACCCGACAGGGGGAGCTCCTACAATGAGCAGTTCTTC. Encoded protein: CASTLPDRGSSYNEQFF.